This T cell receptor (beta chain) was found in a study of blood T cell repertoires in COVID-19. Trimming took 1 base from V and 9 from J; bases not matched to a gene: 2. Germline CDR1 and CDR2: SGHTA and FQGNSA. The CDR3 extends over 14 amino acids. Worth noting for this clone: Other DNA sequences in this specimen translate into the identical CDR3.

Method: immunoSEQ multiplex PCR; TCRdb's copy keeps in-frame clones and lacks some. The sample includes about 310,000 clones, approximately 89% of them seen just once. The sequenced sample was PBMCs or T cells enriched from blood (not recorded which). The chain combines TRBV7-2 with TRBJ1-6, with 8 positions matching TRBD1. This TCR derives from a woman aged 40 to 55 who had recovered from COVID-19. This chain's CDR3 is CASSLVDRGSPLHF. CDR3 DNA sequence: TGTGCCAGCAGCTTAGTAGACAGGGGTTCACCCCTCCACTTT.